One sample yielded the 13 T cell receptor beta chains listed below, sequenced in a study of cytomegalovirus exposure and HLA in healthy donors (dated by TCRdb to about 2017). Library preparation used the immunoSEQ multiplex PCR assay. For the multiplex PCR, a mixture combining 60 forward primers for TCR Vbeta segments and 13 reverse primers for TCR Jbeta segments was used. The clones in this table, taken by TCRdb from immuneACCESS, are in-frame only. Not every clone is retained; where verified, under half of the shortfall comes from an unresolved V gene, and the cause of the rest is unknown. The table for this sample lists about 150,000 clones; 80% of them were counted only once. The ten biggest clones cover roughly 12% of the sample. Sequencing used PBMCs. These receptors came from a man aged 25-40 years in good health and CMV-seropositive.

With regard to this clone: At the DNA level, this CDR3 is encoded by other sequences in the same sample as well. The chain links TRBV6-6 to TRBJ2-5, with D possibly TRBD2 on 6 matching bases. Germline assignment: CDR1 MNHNY and CDR2 SVGAGI (reference sequence). The CDR3 contains 13 residues. V was cut by 6 bases and J by 5 bases, with 13 bases left in between. CDR3 coding DNA: TGTGCCAGCAGGACTTCGGGGAGGGAGACCCAGTACTTC. As protein: CASRTSGRETQYF.

This clone has only one observation. The chain has TRBV5-6 and TRBJ1-1, with D hard to call. The V and J ends lost 0 bases and 1 base respectively, with 4 bases between them. This CDR3 is 13 amino acids long. Germline lookup yields CDR1 SGHDT and CDR2 YYEEEE. The CDR3: CASSLGRNTEAFF. CDR3 bases: TGTGCCAGCAGCTTGGGTCGGAACACTGAAGCTTTCTTT.

In this sample, this clone turned up a few times. The genes are TRBV28 and TRBJ2-7, with a weak D call TRBD1 (6 bases). Germline CDR1 and CDR2: MDHEN and SYDVKM. V lost 8 bases and J 2 bases, leaving 19 bases between the germline ends. The CDR3 loop spans 15 amino acids. The CDR3, as DNA: TGTGCCAGCCGAAATCGGGACAAAATAACCTACGAGCAGTACTTC. Encoded protein: CASRNRDKITYEQYF.

The chain employs TRBV6-6 and TRBJ2-3; 12 nucleotides match TRBD2. Germline V gene lookup returns CDR1 MNHNY and CDR2 SVGAGI (reference sequence). V was pared by 5 bases and J by 5 bases, with 2 bases of the junction left unmatched. CDR3 length equals 14 residues. CDR3 protein: CASSTGLAGDTQYF. CDR3 DNA sequence: TGTGCCAGCAGTACGGGACTAGCGGGAGATACGCAGTATTTT.

The chain uses TRBV7-2 and TRBJ2-7; D gene unclear. V was clipped by 2 bases and J by 3 bases, with 2 bases between them. CDR3 length: 11 amino acids. Per the germline V gene, CDR1 is SGHTA and CDR2 is FQGNSA. CDR3 bases: TGTGCCAGCAGCTTATACTACGAGCAGTACTTC. It codes for CASSLYYEQYF. The entire variable domain, with the rest obtained from reference TRBV7-2 and TRBJ2-7, is as follows: GAGVSQSPSNKVTEKGKDVELRCDPISGHTALYWYRQSLGQGLEFLIYFQGNSAPDKSGLPSDRFSAERTGGSVSTLTIQRTQQEDSAVYLCASSLYYEQYFGPGTRLTVT.

The table lists this clone with a count of one. The sample carries other DNA sequences with the same CDR3. V gene TRBV18 combines with J gene TRBJ2-1; the match to TRBD1 covers 8 bases. Germline V lookup: CDR1 KGHSH, CDR2 LQKENI. The V segment lost 2 bases and the J segment 3 bases; nucleotides outside the gene matches: 6. This CDR3 is 16 amino acids long. The CDR3 reads CASSPGQGISYNEQFF. The CDR3 DNA follows: TGTGCCAGCTCACCAGGACAGGGCATAAGCTACAATGAGCAGTTCTTC.

The V and J genes are TRBV27 and TRBJ2-7; 9 bases map to TRBD2. With 4 bases clipped from V and 7 bases from J, the junction kept 11 bases outside the gene matches. The germline V gene has CDR1 MNHEY and CDR2 SMNVEV (reference sequence). This CDR3 contains 15 residues. Here the CDR3 reads CASSSRGGRAREQYF. The CDR3 nucleotides read TGTGCCAGCAGTTCCCGCGGCGGGAGGGCACGAGAGCAGTACTTC.

This chain connects TRBV13 to TRBJ2-5, with unresolved D. The germline V gene has CDR1 PRHDT and CDR2 FYEKMQ (reference sequence). V was pared by 1 base and J by 1 base, with 10 bases between. The CDR3 totals 15 residues. CDR3 nucleotides: TGTGCCAGCAGCTTAGAGGCAGGCCCCCAAGAGACCCAGTACTTC. This encodes CASSLEAGPQETQYF.

CDR3 nucleotide sequence: TGTGCCAGCAGTCCCCGGGGGACAGTCCCCTACAATGAGCAGTTCTTC. This translates into CASSPRGTVPYNEQFF. V gene TRBV27 combines with J gene TRBJ2-1; D perhaps matches TRBD1 (7 bases). V was cut by 5 bases and J by 2 bases, with 16 bases left in between. Germline CDR1 is MNHEY and CDR2 is SMNVEV (reference sequence). CDR3 size: 16 residues.

This chain links TRBV4-2 with TRBJ2-5, with 8 nucleotides matching TRBD1. V trimming: 4 bases; J trimming: 2 bases; junction bases outside the gene matches: 3. Germline V gene lookup returns CDR1 LGHNA and CDR2 YNFKEQ. CDR3 length: 14 residues. CDR3 sequence: CASSPRTGQETQYF. The CDR3 DNA reads as TGTGCCAGCAGCCCGAGGACAGGGCAAGAGACCCAGTACTTC.

The chain is built from TRBV7-8 and TRBJ1-5; 7 positions match TRBD1. Germline V gene sequence: CDR1 SGHVS, CDR2 FQNEAQ. The trim removed 5 bases at V and 4 bases at J, leaving 11 bases unmatched. This CDR3 has 16 residues. The CDR3 DNA is TGTGCCAGCAGCCCAGTCAGACAGGGCTGGAATCAGCCCCAGCATTTT. It encodes CASSPVRQGWNQPQHF.

The gene calls are TRBV2 and TRBJ1-2; 7 positions agree with TRBD1. The length of the CDR3 is 14 residues. CDR1 is SNHLY, CDR2 FYNNEI, per germline. The trim removed 6 bases at V and 6 bases at J, leaving 10 bases unmatched. CDR3 amino acids: CASSEKDRHNGYTF. The CDR3 region has the DNA TGTGCCAGCAGCGAGAAGGACAGGCATAATGGCTACACCTTC.

The chain uses TRBV11-2 and TRBJ2-3; 9 nucleotides align to TRBD1. Germline V gives CDR1 SGHAT, CDR2 FQNNGV. V lost 2 bases to trimming and J lost 6 bases; unmatched junction nucleotides: 9. The CDR3 sequence is 16 residues long. The CDR3 loop is CASSLSTGGFADTQYF. The CDR3 nucleotides read TGTGCCAGCAGCTTATCAACAGGGGGCTTTGCCGATACGCAGTATTTT.